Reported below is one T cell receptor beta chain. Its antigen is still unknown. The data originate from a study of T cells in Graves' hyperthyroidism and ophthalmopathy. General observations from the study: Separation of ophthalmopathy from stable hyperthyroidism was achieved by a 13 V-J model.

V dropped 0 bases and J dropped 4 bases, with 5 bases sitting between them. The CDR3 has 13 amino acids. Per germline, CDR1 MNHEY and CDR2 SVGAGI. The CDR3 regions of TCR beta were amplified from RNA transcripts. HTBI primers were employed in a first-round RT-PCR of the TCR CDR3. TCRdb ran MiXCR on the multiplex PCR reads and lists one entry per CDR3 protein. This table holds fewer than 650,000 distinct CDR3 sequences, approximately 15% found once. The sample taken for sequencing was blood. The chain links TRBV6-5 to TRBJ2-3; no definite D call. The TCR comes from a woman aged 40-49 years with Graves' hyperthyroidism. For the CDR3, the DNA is TGTGCCAGCAGTTACTCGGAATCAGATACGCAGTATTTT. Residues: CASSYSESDTQYF.